The rows below give T cell receptor beta chains drawn from one sample of a study of blood T cell repertoires in COVID-19. Some clones are missing from TCRdb's copy, which holds only in-frame ones; the method was immunoSEQ multiplex PCR. The sample consists of roughly 72,000 clones, under 90% of them appearing once. The sample taken for sequencing was peripheral blood. The source of these receptors is a man aged 70 or older who had recovered from COVID-19. Both conserved end residues are trimmed from each CDR3. The D gene is left open where the match is weak.

CDR3 length | D gene | J gene | V gene | CDR3 protein
14 | NA | TRBJ1-4 | TRBV6-5 | ASSYSFQQGGEKLF
11 | TRBD1 | TRBJ2-2 | TRBV28 | ASRSTGVGELF
14 | NA | TRBJ1-3 | TRBV19 | ASSMSGRGPGNTIY
13 | NA | TRBJ1-1 | TRBV6-6 | ASRRRRGDNTEAF
11 | NA | TRBJ1-4 | TRBV19 | ASSIRVGEKLF
14 | TRBD1 | TRBJ1-5 | TRBV19 | ASSTDRAYSNQPQH
10 | NA | TRBJ2-3 | TRBV7-2 | ASMRTADTQY
13 | TRBD1 | TRBJ1-5 | TRBV28 | ASSLWDRGRQPQH
16 | TRBD2 | TRBJ2-2 | TRBV7-2 | ASSSRTSGFRAYGELF
11 | NA | TRBJ2-2 | TRBV5-1 | ASRRIPTGELF
13 | TRBD1 | TRBJ2-7 | TRBV5-1 | ASSLGGTGSYEQY
14 | TRBD1 | TRBJ2-3 | TRBV5-1 | ASSPKQGAGTDTQY
12 | TRBD1 | TRBJ2-1 | TRBV28 | ASRTGVLYNEQF
14 | TRBD2 | TRBJ2-5 | TRBV7-3 | ASSLKTSGGPGTQY
13 | NA | TRBJ1-5 | TRBV28 | ASIFGGDWDQPQH
13 | NA | TRBJ1-4 | TRBV15 | ATSRDGGPAEKLF
16 | TRBD2 | TRBJ2-3 | TRBV5-4 | ASSLRLAGGASTDTQY
13 | TRBD1 | TRBJ2-2 | TRBV7-7 | ASRWGQGATGELF
14 | TRBD1 | TRBJ2-7 | TRBV4-1 | ASSPGQVFNSYEQY
14 | TRBD2 | TRBJ2-1 | TRBV28 | ASSFRPGGLAVKQF
12 | TRBD2 | TRBJ2-7 | TRBV5-4 | ASSSETATSAQY
12 | NA | TRBJ2-1 | TRBV7-2 | ASSLDSSYNEQF
11 | NA | TRBJ2-3 | TRBV3-1/TRBV3-2 | ASSLTRPGTQY
14 | TRBD2 | TRBJ2-2 | TRBV10-2 | ASRGLAGGPPGELF
13 | NA | TRBJ1-4 | TRBV4-2 | ASSQVRQTNEKLF
12 | TRBD1 | TRBJ2-1 | TRBV5-1 | ASSVGQEDNEQF
15 | TRBD2 | TRBJ2-3 | TRBV5-4 | ASSRTSSTWTADTQY
13 | NA | TRBJ1-4 | TRBV5-4 | ASSNPEGGNEKLF
16 | NA | TRBJ1-2 | TRBV7-2 | ASSLGVGREYTNYGYT
12 | NA | TRBJ2-2 | TRBV6-2/TRBV6-3 | ASSYVRNTGELF
12 | NA | TRBJ2-2 | TRBV18 | ASSPPSRVGELF
12 | TRBD1 | TRBJ2-1 | TRBV6-6 | ASRQGAGINEQF
13 | TRBD2 | TRBJ2-3 | TRBV5-5 | ASSSRLAATDTQY
11 | NA | TRBJ2-7 | TRBV6-2/TRBV6-3 | ASSYRSSYEQY
12 | NA | TRBJ1-4 | TRBV5-1 | ASSLGGGNEKLF
13 | TRBD2 | TRBJ2-5 | TRBV9 | ASSVVGGGGETQY